The rows below give T cell receptor beta chains drawn from one sample of a study of control samples from healthy donors and cancer patients. Measured with immunoSEQ multiplex PCR; TCRdb has only the in-frame clones, and not every one. The sample includes roughly 18,000 clones, approximately 90% of them seen just once. Material: PBMCs. Receptors were obtained from a woman aged 55-70 years with head and neck cancer. Each CDR3 is given with its conserved first and last residue. The order of the fields is J gene, clone size, V gene, D gene, CDR3 protein, CDR3 DNA. A D gene is named only where the DNA matches it firmly. Expanded clones get a size class; other rows say once, few or many, or leave the size out.

TRBJ1-2,-,TRBV5-1,-,CASSLGEGGYGYTF,TGCGCCAGCAGCTTGGGCGAGGGGGGCTATGGCTACACCTTC
TRBJ1-1,-,TRBV2,-,CASRSWVSTEAFF,TGTGCCAGCAGGAGTTGGGTGAGCACTGAAGCTTTCTTT
TRBJ2-1,-,TRBV27,TRBD1,CASSLRRGLNEQFF,TGTGCCAGCAGTTTAAGAAGGGGGCTGAATGAGCAGTTCTTC
TRBJ1-2,-,TRBV5-4,-,CASSLRPNYGYTF,TGTGCCAGCAGCTTGAGGCCAAACTATGGCTACACCTTC
TRBJ1-1,-,TRBV12-3/TRBV12-4,-,CASSLRTEAFF,TGTGCCAGCAGTTTAAGGACTGAAGCTTTCTTT
TRBJ2-1,-,TRBV19,TRBD2,CASSILAGEYNEQFF,TGTGCCAGTAGTATACTAGCGGGGGAGTACAATGAGCAGTTCTTC
TRBJ1-6,-,TRBV11-2,TRBD1,CASSFLQQGLNSPLHF,TGTGCCAGCAGCTTCTTGCAACAGGGGCTTAATTCACCCCTCCACTTT
TRBJ1-1,-,TRBV7-8,-,CASSLARGGPNTEAFF,TGTGCCAGCAGCTTAGCCCGGGGAGGGCCGAACACTGAAGCTTTCTTT
TRBJ2-7,once,TRBV3-1/TRBV3-2,-,CASSQLVLDEQYF,TGTGCCAGCAGCCAATTAGTTTTGGACGAGCAGTACTTC
TRBJ1-1,-,TRBV19,-,CASSGWGRAFF,TGTGCCAGTAGTGGATGGGGGCGAGCTTTCTTT
TRBJ1-1,-,TRBV6-5,-,CASSYSPQKNTEAFF,TGTGCCAGCAGTTACTCGCCCCAGAAAAACACTGAAGCTTTCTTT
TRBJ1-5,-,TRBV15,-,CATSPAGMNQPQHF,TGTGCCACCAGTCCGGCCGGCATGAATCAGCCCCAGCATTTT
TRBJ2-1,once,TRBV6-5,-,CASSSGPLGDEQFF,TGTGCCAGCAGTTCTGGCCCACTGGGGGATGAGCAGTTCTTC
TRBJ1-3,few,TRBV19,-,CASSIHPLYF,TGTGCCAGTAGTATTCACCCATTATATTTT
TRBJ1-1,once,TRBV10-3,-,CAIRNLGGTEAFF,TGTGCCATCAGAAATTTGGGGGGCACTGAAGCTTTCTTT
TRBJ1-5,-,TRBV19,TRBD1,CASRPNLGQGLGQPQHF,TGTGCCAGTAGACCGAATCTTGGACAGGGGCTCGGTCAGCCCCAGCATTTT
TRBJ2-7,-,TRBV6-5,-,CASQSASGYEQYF,TGTGCCAGTCAGTCGGCCTCTGGATACGAGCAGTACTTC
TRBJ2-1,-,TRBV2,-,CASKSYNEQFF,TGTGCCAGCAAGTCATACAATGAGCAGTTCTTC
TRBJ1-1,-,TRBV7-3,-,CASSLRPSQEAFF,TGTGCCAGCAGCTTAAGGCCTTCTCAGGAAGCTTTCTTT
TRBJ1-2,-,TRBV14,TRBD1,CASSQDYLDRGLLTGHGYTF,TGTGCCAGCAGCCAAGATTATCTCGACAGGGGGCTCCTCACGGGCCATGGCTACACCTTC
TRBJ2-7,-,TRBV14,-,CASSQLSNEQYF,TGTGCCAGCAGCCAACTATCGAACGAGCAGTACTTC
TRBJ2-2,-,TRBV19,-,CASSIGRGALNTGELFF,TGTGCCAGTAGTATAGGTCGGGGGGCCCTGAACACCGGGGAGCTGTTTTTT
TRBJ2-5,-,TRBV18,-,CASQAGRQETQYF,TGTGCCAGCCAGGCCGGGCGCCAAGAGACCCAGTACTTC
TRBJ1-1,-,TRBV6-5,TRBD1,CASRNRGQNTEAFF,TGTGCCAGCAGAAACAGGGGGCAGAACACTGAAGCTTTCTTT
TRBJ1-1,-,TRBV5-4,-,CASSPKGGVGTEAFF,TGTGCCAGCAGCCCTAAGGGTGGGGTTGGGACTGAAGCTTTCTTT
TRBJ2-7,once,TRBV13,TRBD2,CASSQPGLAGPEQYF,TGTGCCAGCAGCCAACCGGGACTAGCGGGACCCGAGCAGTACTTC
TRBJ2-7,-,TRBV18,-,CASSRGTYEQYF,TGTGCCAGCTCACGGGGCACCTACGAGCAGTACTTC
TRBJ1-6,-,TRBV2,-,CASSEWSVRTNSPLHF,TGTGCCAGCAGTGAATGGTCAGTTAGAACTAATTCACCCCTCCACTTT